The clone carrying this T cell receptor beta chain has more than one count but fewer than ten. The antigen is undetermined. Germline CDR1 reads SEHNR; CDR2 reads FQNEAQ (reference sequence). V lost 5 bases and J 5 bases, leaving 7 bases between the germline ends. The CDR3 contains 12 residues. The entry originates in a study of T cells in Graves' hyperthyroidism and ophthalmopathy. Findings and caveats of the study: Most thyroid clonotypes expanded above 0.001 were also detected in blood.

RNA transcripts provided the source from which TCR beta CDR3 regions were amplified. HTBI primers were employed in a first-round RT-PCR of the TCR CDR3. TCRdb redid the calling of the multiplex PCR reads with MiXCR, one entry per CDR3 protein. This table holds about 400,000 distinct CDR3 sequences, around 14% found once. The clonotype comes from a woman younger than 30 with Graves' hyperthyroidism that later progressed to Graves' ophthalmopathy. The chain couples TRBV7-9 to TRBJ2-1; no clear D. Sequencing was carried out using blood. CDR3 loop: CASSRPNNEQFF. Written as DNA, the CDR3 is TGTGCCAGCAGCCGCCCGAACAATGAGCAGTTCTTC.